These 13 T cell receptor beta chains share one sample of origin, sequenced in a study of blood T cell repertoires in COVID-19. Sequenced by immunoSEQ multiplex PCR; TCRdb stores in-frame clones only, minus some. This sample has around 87,000 clones, with 89% found just once. Sequences were obtained from peripheral blood. The receptor set was obtained from a man between 45 and 60 years old with acute or convalescent COVID-19.

This sequence joins TRBV6-1 and TRBJ1-1, with no clear D. Trimming cost V 3 bases and J 0 bases, with 8 bases left between them. Germline assignment: CDR1 MNHNS and CDR2 SASEGT. The CDR3 is 14 amino acids. The CDR3 sequence is CASSDWALNTEAFF. CDR3 nucleotide sequence: TGTGCCAGCAGTGATTGGGCCTTGAACACTGAAGCTTTCTTT.

The V and J genes are TRBV2 and TRBJ1-1; D gene uncertain. The CDR3 is made up of 13 amino acids. CDR1 is SNHLY, CDR2 FYNNEI, per germline. V was shortened by 5 bases and J by 1 base, with 8 bases between the two germline ends. The CDR3 DNA reads TGTGCCAGCAGTTACTATTGGAACACTGAAGCTTTCTTT. It specifies CASSYYWNTEAFF.

J is TRBJ1-2 and V is TRBV6-6; 7 bases are a match to TRBD1. The trim removed 2 bases at V and 8 bases at J, leaving 11 bases unmatched. This CDR3 is 15 amino acids long. Germline V CDR1 and CDR2: MNHNY, SVGAGI (reference sequence). CDR3 sequence (DNA): TGTGCCAGCAGTTACGAGGGCGGACAGACAGGGGGCTACACCTTC. Translated: CASSYEGGQTGGYTF.

A single count supports this clone. The V gene is TRBV28, the J gene TRBJ1-5; D is unresolved. CDR3 length: 14 amino acids. The germline V and J ends were trimmed by 7 bases and 0 bases, with 10 bases remaining between them. Germline CDR1 and CDR2: MDHEN and SYDVKM. In nucleotides, the CDR3 is TGTGCCAGCAAAGCCGATTCTAGCAATCAGCCCCAGCATTTT. This gives the protein CASKADSSNQPQHF.

The rearrangement uses TRBV9 and TRBJ1-4, with no clear D. The germline CDR1 and CDR2 sequences are SGDLS and YYNGEE. The V end lost 2 bases, the J end lost 0 bases, and 5 bases lay between the germline ends. This CDR3 has 14 amino acids. CDR3 sequence reads: CASSVQATNEKLFF. As DNA, the CDR3 is TGTGCCAGCAGCGTCCAGGCAACTAATGAAAAACTGTTTTTT.

The rearrangement links TRBV30 to TRBJ2-3; D not certain. CDR1 is GTSNPN and CDR2 is SVGIG in the germline V gene (reference sequence). V was shortened by 5 bases and J by 6 bases, with 12 bases between the two germline ends. The CDR3 sequence is 12 residues long. The CDR3 sequence: CAWDSSSDTQYF. The DNA for the CDR3 is TGTGCCTGGGATTCTAGTTCGGATACGCAGTATTTT.

This clone has a handful of counts. V gene TRBV5-5 combines with J gene TRBJ2-7; 7 bases align to TRBD1. This CDR3 contains 12 residues. CDR1 and CDR2 from the germline V gene are SGHKS and YYEKEE (reference sequence). V gave up 2 bases and J gave up 7 bases; unmatched junction bases: 3. CDR3 sequence reads: CASSFTGEEQYV. The CDR3 nucleotides are TGTGCCAGCAGCTTTACAGGGGAAGAGCAGTACGTC.

The chain is built from TRBV5-1 and TRBJ2-1; the match to TRBD2 covers 8 bases. The ends lost 2 bases at V and 1 base at J; junction bases unmatched: 8. Looked up from germline, CDR1 is SGHRS and CDR2 is YFSETQ. The CDR3 has 17 amino acids. CDR3 sequence (DNA): TGCGCCAGCAGCTTTTACAGTAGCGGGACTTCCTACAATGAGCAGTTCTTC. Encoded protein: CASSFYSSGTSYNEQFF. The whole variable domain, remainder taken from reference TRBV5-1 and TRBJ2-1, is KAGVTQTPRYLIKTRGQQVTLSCSPISGHRSVSWYQQTPGQGLQFLFEYFSETQRNKGNFPGRFSGRQFSNSRSEMNVSTLELGDSALYLCASSFYSSGTSYNEQFFGPGTRLTVL.

The V gene is TRBV19, the J gene TRBJ2-3; no reliable D call. Trimming stripped 1 base from V and 8 bases from J, with 7 bases between. Per the germline V gene, CDR1 is LNHDA and CDR2 is SQIVND (reference sequence). This CDR3 is 12 amino acids long. CDR3 DNA: TGTGCCAGTAGTATAGGGCATATTACGCAGTATTTT. Amino acids: CASSIGHITQYF.

The rearrangement uses TRBV19 and TRBJ1-1; TRBD1 aligns across 8 bases. CDR1 is LNHDA and CDR2 is SQIVND in the germline V gene (reference sequence). Unmatched junction bases numbered 2, after V lost 5 bases and J lost 3 bases. This CDR3 is built from 13 residues. This CDR3 is CASSVDRDTEAFF. The CDR3 bases are TGTGCCAGTAGTGTGGACAGGGACACTGAAGCTTTCTTT.

The rearrangement joins TRBV5-5 to TRBJ2-3, with D possibly being TRBD2 (5 bases). V lost 0 bases, J lost 2 bases, and 7 bases lay in between. CDR1 SGHKS and CDR2 YYEKEE come from the germline V gene (reference sequence). This CDR3 region has 14 residues. The DNA of the CDR3 is TGTGCCAGCAGCTTGGAGCGGCTCACAGATACGCAGTATTTT. Translating gives CASSLERLTDTQYF.

This sequence joins TRBV6-5 and TRBJ1-1, with a possible D match to TRBD1 (5 bases). With 7 bases removed from V and 4 bases from J, the gap between germline ends came to 19 bases. Germline values: CDR1 MNHEY, CDR2 SVGAGI. The CDR3 has 15 residues. Here the CDR3 reads CASTTRWDGGTEAFF. CDR3 coding DNA: TGTGCCAGCACCACGAGGTGGGACGGGGGCACTGAAGCTTTCTTT.

This chain links TRBV30 with TRBJ2-7, with a tentative D call TRBD1 (5 bases). Trimming left V 1 base short and J 4 bases short, with 5 bases between. CDR3 size: 11 residues. Germline lookup yields CDR1 GTSNPN and CDR2 SVGIG (reference sequence). Written as DNA, the CDR3 is TGTGCCTGGAGTGACAGGTACGAGCAGTACTTC. Its protein product is CAWSDRYEQYF.